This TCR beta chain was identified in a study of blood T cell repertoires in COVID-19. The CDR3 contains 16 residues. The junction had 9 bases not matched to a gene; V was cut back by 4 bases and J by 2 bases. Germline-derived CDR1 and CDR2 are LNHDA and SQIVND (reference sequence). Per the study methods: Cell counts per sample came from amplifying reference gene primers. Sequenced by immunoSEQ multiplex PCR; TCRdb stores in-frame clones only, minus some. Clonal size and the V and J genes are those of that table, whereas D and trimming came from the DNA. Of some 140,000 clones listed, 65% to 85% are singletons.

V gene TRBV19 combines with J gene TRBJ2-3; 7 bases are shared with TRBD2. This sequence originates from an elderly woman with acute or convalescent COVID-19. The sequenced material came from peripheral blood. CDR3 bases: TGTGCCAGTAGTAAACATAAGGCGGGGGACACAGATACGCAGTATTTT. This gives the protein CASSKHKAGDTDTQYF.